The sample holds a few counts of the clone carrying this T cell receptor beta chain. This sample stems from a study of T cells after yellow fever vaccination. Study information: The fractions with low cell numbers were processed using SMART-Seq v4 Ultra Low Input.

Conversion of TCR transcripts into cDNA relied on 5'RACE template switching, which added a universal primer site and UMIs. From the 5' RACE reads, TCRdb called clonotypes with MiXCR, one entry per CDR3 protein. The sample carries about 73,000 distinct CDR3 sequences, around 7.3% recorded once. The CDR3 loop spans 14 amino acids. Trimming took off 2 bases at V and 4 bases at J, with 13 bases between the two ends. Germline CDR1 SGHRS, CDR2 YFSETQ. The sample in question was CD8+ T cells sorted from PBMCs, obtained on the day of the yellow fever booster vaccination. This receptor was obtained from a man aged 25-45 years who received the YFV17D yellow fever vaccine. The V call is TRBV5-1, the J call TRBJ2-7; D perhaps matches TRBD1 (5 bases). CDR3 amino acids: CASSFTGDAYEQYF. The CDR3 region has the DNA TGCGCCAGCAGCTTTACAGGAGATGCGTACGAGCAGTACTTC.